These 24 T cell receptor beta chains came from one sample sequenced in a study of PD-1 blockade in classical Hodgkin lymphoma. Only in-frame clones appear in the TCRdb table, and some are missing; sequencing was by immunoSEQ multiplex PCR. Here the sample spans approximately 73,000 clones, 90% to 95% being singletons. Exposure to brentuximab vedotin varied, and each patient had relapsed following autologous stem cell transplantation. The sample was peripheral blood mononuclear cells (PBMCs), taken at baseline. The receptor source for this set is a human donor with classical Hodgkin lymphoma.

The chain has TRBV7-9 and TRBJ2-1; 15 nucleotides line up with TRBD2. Germline CDR1 is SEHNR and CDR2 is FQNEAQ (reference sequence). The CDR3 sequence is 17 residues long. The J segment lost 8 bases and the V segment lost 2 bases, leaving 7 bases of the junction unmatched. The CDR3 DNA is TGTGCCAGCAGCTTAACGAGTGGACTAGCGGGAGGGTATGAGCAGTTCTTC. This encodes CASSLTSGLAGGYEQFF.

The chain couples TRBV29-1 to TRBJ2-5, with 8 bases fitting TRBD2. CDR3 size: 15 residues. The germline gives CDR1 SQVTM, CDR2 ANQGSEA. J lost 5 bases, V lost 3 bases, and 11 bases had no gene match. The CDR3 region is CSVEIGRGGRETQYF. CDR3 coding DNA: TGCAGCGTTGAGATCGGGAGGGGGGGCCGCGAGACCCAGTACTTC.

V gene TRBV7-9 combines with J gene TRBJ1-5, with D uncertain. V was trimmed by 3 bases and J by 4 bases, leaving 4 bases between them. Germline lookup yields CDR1 SEHNR and CDR2 FQNEAQ (reference sequence). The CDR3 covers 12 residues. Here the CDR3 reads CASSFGNQPQHF. The CDR3, as DNA: TGTGCCAGCAGCTTTGGTAATCAGCCCCAGCATTTT. The whole variable domain, filled in from reference TRBV7-9 and TRBJ1-5, reads DTGVSQNPRHKITKRGQNVTFRCDPISEHNRLYWYRQTLGQGPEFLTYFQNEAQLEKSRLLSDRFSAERPKGSFSTLEIQRTEQGDSAMYLCASSFGNQPQHFGDGTRLSIL.

This chain uses TRBV30 with TRBJ1-2; D gene uncertain. CDR3 size: 13 residues. CDR1 GTSNPN and CDR2 SVGIG come from the germline V gene (reference sequence). Trimming removed 5 bases from V and 6 bases from J, with 16 bases in between. DNA of the CDR3: TGTGCCTGGCGTCTTAGGTCCTGGGATGGCTACACCTTC. It translates to CAWRLRSWDGYTF.

The chain carries TRBV9 and TRBJ2-7; the D is unclear. In germline, CDR1 is SGDLS, CDR2 YYNGEE. The V end lost 3 bases, the J end lost 1 base, and 11 bases lay between the germline ends. The CDR3 has 14 residues. In nucleotides, the CDR3 is TGTGCCAGCAGCGCCGGCAGCTTTTCCTACGAGCAGTACTTC. Translated, it gives CASSAGSFSYEQYF.

CDR3 DNA: TGTGCCAGCAGTTACTGGGAGGGTGAAAAACTGTTTTTT. It specifies CASSYWEGEKLFF. The gene calls are TRBV6-5 and TRBJ1-4; D unresolved. The CDR3 covers 13 residues. V was trimmed by 1 base and J by 7 bases, leaving 7 bases between them. Germline V gene lookup returns CDR1 MNHEY and CDR2 SVGAGI.

This chain uses TRBV4-2 with TRBJ2-2, with TRBD2 matching over 7 bases. The CDR3 is 16 residues long. Trimming at V came to 4 bases and at J to 4 bases, leaving 9 bases not matched to a gene. Germline V gene sequence: CDR1 LGHNA, CDR2 YNFKEQ. The CDR3 DNA follows: TGTGCCAGCAGCCCGCTCCCCGAGCGGGGCACCGGGGAGCTGTTTTTT. Its protein product is CASSPLPERGTGELFF.

The J gene is TRBJ2-1, the V gene TRBV5-3; TRBD2 aligns across 13 bases. TRBV5-3 is treated as an ORF (open reading frame) with a function not yet certain. Trimming cost V 4 bases and J 3 bases; bases outside gene matches: 7. The CDR3 is 17 residues long. This CDR3 is CARSTRGLAGSYNEQFF. CDR3 sequence (DNA): TGTGCCAGAAGCACGAGGGGACTAGCGGGAAGCTACAATGAGCAGTTCTTC.

This clone was detected once. The rearrangement links TRBV7-3 to TRBJ2-5, with D maybe TRBD2 (6 bases). CDR1 SGHTA and CDR2 FQGTGA come from the germline V gene. The CDR3 contains 14 residues. V was cut by 1 base and J by 5 bases, with 11 bases left in between. DNA of the CDR3: TGTGCCAGCAGCTTAATGGGGGGTTCGGAGACCCAGTACTTC. Encoded protein: CASSLMGGSETQYF.

There are a few counts of this clone. The chain is built from TRBV11-3 and TRBJ1-1, with no clear D. This CDR3 has 13 residues. CDR1 is SGHNT, CDR2 YENEEA, per germline. The V and J ends lost 3 bases and 2 bases respectively, with 7 bases between them. The CDR3 DNA sequence: TGTGCCAGCAGCTTTGCCAGAAACACTGAAGCTTTCTTT. Translated, it gives CASSFARNTEAFF.

CDR3 protein: CASITGNLAGGWEQYF. In DNA form, the CDR3 reads TGTGCCAGCATCACCGGGAATCTAGCGGGAGGCTGGGAGCAGTACTTC. The V and J genes are TRBV2 and TRBJ2-7; 11 bases are shared with TRBD2. CDR1 is SNHLY, CDR2 FYNNEI, per germline. This CDR3 is 16 amino acids long. V dropped 7 bases and J dropped 7; count of bases not matched to a gene: 15.

The V call is TRBV5-4, the J call TRBJ1-4; 8 bases align to TRBD1. The CDR3 runs to 15 residues. The germline gives CDR1 SGHNT, CDR2 YYREEE (reference sequence). After removal of 4 bases from V and 4 bases from J, the junction contained 6 bases not matched to a gene. In DNA form, the CDR3 reads TGTGCCAGCAGCGAACGGACAGGGTTTAATGAAAAACTGTTTTTT. Translated, it gives CASSERTGFNEKLFF.

The chain employs TRBV7-2 and TRBJ2-3; D possibly corresponds to TRBD1 (5 bases). Per the germline V gene, CDR1 is SGHTA and CDR2 is FQGNSA. V lost 1 base, J lost 3 bases, and 5 bases lay in between. The CDR3 is made up of 13 amino acids. The CDR3 loop is CASSLGTTDTQYF. The CDR3 coding sequence is TGTGCCAGCAGCTTAGGGACAACAGATACGCAGTATTTT.

V and J are TRBV6-5 and TRBJ2-3; D might be TRBD2 (6 bases). Trimming removed 8 bases at V and 1 base at J, with 16 bases between. The CDR3 is 15 residues long. The germline CDR1 and CDR2 sequences are MNHEY and SVGAGI. This CDR3 reads CASLEVEGGTDTQYF. The CDR3 coding sequence is TGTGCCAGCTTGGAAGTGGAGGGAGGCACAGATACGCAGTATTTT.

A single count supports this clone. The gene calls are TRBV11-2 and TRBJ2-7; D is undetermined. CDR1 is SGHAT, CDR2 FQNNGV, per germline. The CDR3 spans 13 residues. Trimming removed 1 base from V and 0 bases from J, with 4 bases in between. The CDR3 nucleotides are TGTGCCAGCAGCTTAGCTGGCTCCTACGAGCAGTACTTC. This translates into CASSLAGSYEQYF.

This chain links TRBV6-5 with TRBJ2-3; 9 nucleotides match TRBD2. The CDR3 has 14 amino acids. J gave up 5 bases and V 0 bases, and 0 bases lay outside the gene matches. CDR1 is MNHEY, CDR2 SVGAGI, per germline. Written as DNA, the CDR3 is TGTGCCAGCAGTTACTCTAGCGGGGGAGATACGCAGTATTTT. Its translation is CASSYSSGGDTQYF.

CDR3 sequence: CASSIGTSGRSDGELFF. CDR3 bases: TGCGCCAGCAGCATAGGGACTAGCGGGAGAAGCGACGGGGAGCTGTTTTTT. The chain joins TRBV5-1 to TRBJ2-2, with 14 bases identical to TRBD2. This CDR3 is 17 amino acids long. The V and J ends lost 4 bases and 7 bases, in that order; junction bases with no gene match: 9. Germline assignment: CDR1 SGHRS and CDR2 YFSETQ.

The chain recombines TRBV4-3 with TRBJ2-1; D remains ambiguous. The CDR3 is made up of 13 amino acids. The V gene's germline CDR1 is LGHNA and CDR2 YSLEER. V lost 6 bases to trimming and J lost 5 bases, with 11 bases between them. CDR3 sequence: CASSLTGHNEQFF. The CDR3 DNA follows: TGCGCCAGCAGTCTAACCGGACACAATGAGCAGTTCTTC.

J is TRBJ1-1 and V is TRBV6-5, with a tentative D call TRBD1 (6 bases). Trimming removed 0 bases from V and 8 bases from J, with 16 bases in between. The CDR3 is 15 residues long. Germline CDR1 is MNHEY and CDR2 is SVGAGI. Here the CDR3 DNA reads TGTGCCAGCAGTTACTCGACAGGCCCACCAGGGGAAGCTTTCTTT. As protein: CASSYSTGPPGEAFF.

The chain joins TRBV7-8 to TRBJ2-5; 8 positions agree with TRBD1. Germline V gene sequence: CDR1 SGHVS, CDR2 FQNEAQ. The CDR3 extends over 16 amino acids. With 1 base clipped from V and 2 bases from J, the junction kept 6 bases outside the gene matches. The CDR3 reads CASSLGETGEQETQYF. The CDR3 DNA sequence: TGTGCCAGCAGCTTAGGTGAGACAGGGGAGCAAGAGACCCAGTACTTC.

The V call is TRBV27, the J call TRBJ1-2; D possibly corresponds to TRBD1 (6 bases). The CDR3 is 15 residues long. Looked up from germline, CDR1 is MNHEY and CDR2 is SMNVEV (reference sequence). V lost 5 bases and J lost 4, with 17 bases in between. The CDR3 here is CASSLSDRLSYGYTF. The CDR3 coding sequence is TGTGCCAGCAGTCTTTCGGACAGACTTAGCTATGGCTACACCTTC.

The rearrangement joins TRBV27 to TRBJ2-7, with 7 nucleotides matching TRBD2. The CDR3 totals 12 residues. The germline V gene has CDR1 MNHEY and CDR2 SMNVEV (reference sequence). The V gene end was trimmed by 4 bases and the J gene end by 6 bases; junction bases not matched to a gene: 3. The CDR3 spells CASSYSGGEQYF. The CDR3 DNA follows: TGTGCCAGCAGTTACTCGGGGGGCGAGCAGTACTTC.

J is TRBJ1-6 and V is TRBV7-9; D unclear. The germline CDR1 and CDR2 sequences are SEHNR and FQNEAQ (reference sequence). The CDR3 is 17 residues long. V shed 1 base and J shed 3 bases, with 13 bases lying between them. The DNA for the CDR3 is TGTGCCAGCAGCTTAGTCCCGGGAACGGACTATAATTCACCCCTCCACTTT. Translating it yields CASSLVPGTDYNSPLHF.

The V and J genes are TRBV6-5 and TRBJ1-4; 7 bases fit TRBD1. The germline CDR1 and CDR2 sequences are MNHEY and SVGAGI. Trimming at V came to 0 bases and at J to 5 bases, leaving 6 bases not matched to a gene. The CDR3 has 16 residues. As DNA, the CDR3 is TGTGCCAGCAGTTACTCCTCGGGACAGAGGAATGAAAAACTGTTTTTT. Its protein is CASSYSSGQRNEKLFF.